This T cell receptor beta chain originates from a study of glioma-infiltrating T cells. The iRepertoire nested amplicon-rescue multiplex PCR amplified TCR alpha and beta CDR3s from RNA. MiXCR was run by TCRdb on the multiplex PCR reads, yielding one entry per CDR3 protein. The sample shows about 89,000 distinct CDR3 sequences, less than 30% of them seen only once. Per germline, CDR1 MGHRA and CDR2 YSYEKL. The CDR3 has 14 residues. The V end was cut by 4 bases, the J end by 2 bases, with 9 bases between. The V and J genes are TRBV4-1 and TRBJ2-1, with D perhaps matching TRBD2 (6 bases). Sequencing was performed on glioma tissue, nonneoplastic brain tissue, or PBMCs (not recorded which). This TCR derives from a human donor with low-grade glioma or glioblastoma, undergoing nonglioma brain surgery, or in good health (not recorded which). CDR3 sequence: CASSRRGAYNEQFF. The CDR3 coding sequence is TGCGCCAGCAGCCGCCGCGGGGCCTACAATGAGCAGTTCTTC.